The 4 T cell receptor beta chains presented below share a single source sample, sequenced in a study of T cells in Graves' hyperthyroidism and ophthalmopathy. Researchers amplified the TCR beta CDR3 regions from RNA transcripts. During a first-round RT-PCR of the TCR CDR3, the HTBI primer set was used. TCRdb reanalysed the multiplex PCR reads using MiXCR and keeps one entry per CDR3 protein. This table has approximately 700,000 distinct CDR3 sequences, over 15% appearing once. The sample comprised blood. These TCRs come from a man between 18 and 29 years old with Graves' hyperthyroidism.

Comments on this clonotype: Mismatch with germline at one junction end may stem from a read error. This sequence joins TRBV4-2 and TRBJ2-2; D may be TRBD2 (6 bases). CDR3 size: 17 residues. In germline, CDR1 is LGHNA, CDR2 YNFKEQ. The CDR3: CVSSQDIQRANTGELFF. CDR3 DNA sequence: TGTGTCAGCAGCCAAGATATCCAGCGGGCGAACACCGGGGAGCTGTTTTTT.

There are a few counts of this clonotype. For the CDR3, the DNA is TGTGCCAGTAGTCCTCGGACAGGGGATGAGCAGTTCTTC. Translated: CASSPRTGDEQFF. V gene TRBV19 combines with J gene TRBJ2-1; 9 nucleotides agree with TRBD1. CDR1 LNHDA and CDR2 SQIVND come from the germline V gene (reference sequence). CDR3 length equals 13 residues. The junction had 4 bases not matched to a gene; V was cut back by 5 bases and J by 8 bases.

This rearrangement joins TRBV6-2 or TRBV6-3 to TRBJ1-1; D uncertain. The CDR3 covers 14 residues. V lost 1 base and J lost 1, with 7 bases in between. The germline V gene has CDR1 MNHEY and CDR2 SVGEGT. The CDR3 is CASSYWTSNTEAFF. The CDR3 bases are TGTGCCAGCAGTTACTGGACTTCGAACACTGAAGCTTTCTTT.

This clonotype showed up many times. The rearrangement joins TRBV27 to TRBJ2-6; D not certain. This CDR3 has 15 amino acids. CDR1 is MNHEY, CDR2 SMNVEV, per germline (reference sequence). The ends were cut back, 3 bases at V and 4 bases at J, with 10 bases in the middle. The CDR3 DNA reads as TGTGCCAGCAGTTTCCTAGGGTCCGGGGCCAACGTCCTGACTTTC. Translating gives CASSFLGSGANVLTF. Full variable domain (outside the CDR3, taken from reference TRBV27 and TRBJ2-6): EAQVTQNPRYLITVTGKKLTVTCSQNMNHEYMSWYRQDPGLGLRQIYYSMNVEVTDKGDVPEGYKVSRKEKRNFPLILESPSPNQTSLYFCASSFLGSGANVLTFGAGSRLTVL.